What follows are 22 T cell receptor beta chains derived from one specimen sequenced in a study of CD8+CD57+ T cells in acquired aplastic anemia. TCR beta VDJ and CDR3 were profiled, and genomic DNA was the template. TCRdb independently ran MiXCR on the reads; one entry per CDR3 protein. Here the sample spans about 240,000 distinct CDR3 sequences, 40% to 50% being singletons. An expansion of CD8+CD57+ cells by flow cytometry had been shown in patients chosen for sequencing. What was sequenced was sorted CD4+, CD8+, or CD8+CD57+ T cells (not recorded which) from PBMCs. The receptor set was obtained from a human donor with aplastic anemia.

This rearrangement joins TRBV29-1 to TRBJ1-2; D might be TRBD1 (5 bases). V was cut by 0 bases and J by 6 bases, with 11 bases left in between. The CDR3 covers 13 residues. Germline CDR1 and CDR2: SQVTM and ANQGSEA. The CDR3 sequence is CSVEEWQGDGYTF. The CDR3 DNA sequence: TGCAGCGTTGAAGAGTGGCAGGGAGATGGCTACACCTTC.

This clonotype appeared many times. The chain carries TRBV9 and TRBJ2-2, with unresolved D. V lost 3 bases and J 5 bases, leaving 5 bases between the germline ends. The CDR3 is 12 amino acids. Germline CDR1 and CDR2: SGDLS and YYNGEE. Written as DNA, the CDR3 is TGTGCCAGCAGCGCTGGAACCGGGGAGCTGTTTTTT. It translates to CASSAGTGELFF.

This sequence joins TRBV7-9 and TRBJ1-1; D remains ambiguous. The germline gives CDR1 SEHNR, CDR2 FQNEAQ (reference sequence). CDR3 size: 14 residues. V was pared by 1 base and J by 6 bases, with 12 bases between. The CDR3: CASSLVKGGAEAFF. CDR3 nucleotide sequence: TGTGCCAGCAGCTTAGTAAAGGGTGGGGCTGAAGCTTTCTTT. The variable domain in full, with the rest retrieved from reference TRBV7-9 and TRBJ1-1, is DTGVSQNPRHKITKRGQNVTFRCDPISEHNRLYWYRQTLGQGPEFLTYFQNEAQLEKSRLLSDRFSAERPKGSFSTLEIQRTEQGDSAMYLCASSLVKGGAEAFFGQGTRLTVV.

The chain recombines TRBV7-8 with TRBJ2-1, with a tentative D call TRBD2 (5 bases). Germline V gene sequence: CDR1 SGHVS, CDR2 FQNEAQ. There are 11 residues in the CDR3. The ends were cut back, 5 bases at V and 12 bases at J, with 11 bases in the middle. CDR3 region: CASSPGVSQFF. CDR3 bases: TGTGCCAGCAGCCCCGGGGTTTCGCAGTTCTTC.

Concerning this clonotype: A much larger clone sits a single nucleotide away, making a read error possible. The genes are TRBV5-4 and TRBJ2-1, with D hard to call. Trimming took 1 base from V and 0 from J, leaving 14 bases between them. Per the germline V gene, CDR1 is SGHNT and CDR2 is YYREEE (reference sequence). CDR3 length: 17 amino acids. CDR3: CASSLSLSSPSYNEQFF. The CDR3 DNA reads TGTGCCAGCAGCTTGAGTCTCAGTAGCCCCTCCTACAATGAGCAGTTCTTC.

The chain employs TRBV27 and TRBJ2-1; 8 nucleotides line up with TRBD1. The CDR3 sequence is 15 residues long. V lost 9 bases to trimming and J lost 7 bases; unmatched junction nucleotides: 14. Germline-derived CDR1 and CDR2 are MNHEY and SMNVEV (reference sequence). The CDR3 sequence is CARSMDRASKNEQFF. Written as DNA, the CDR3 is TGTGCCAGGAGTATGGACAGGGCAAGTAAGAATGAGCAGTTCTTC.

Many counts were recorded for this clonotype. This rearrangement joins TRBV6-2 or TRBV6-3 to TRBJ1-5; D may be TRBD1 (5 bases). This CDR3 spans 15 amino acids. From germline, CDR1 is MNHEY and CDR2 SVGEGT. Between the trimmed V and J ends, which lost 2 bases and 0 bases, there was a span of 8 bases. The CDR3 loop is CASSYGGYSNQPQHF. The CDR3 DNA is TGTGCCAGCAGTTACGGGGGGTATAGCAATCAGCCCCAGCATTTT.

The J gene is TRBJ1-1, the V gene TRBV27, with unresolved D. Germline V gene data show CDR1 as MNHEY and CDR2 as SMNVEV (reference sequence). Trimming left V 6 bases short and J 1 base short, with 3 bases between. The length of the CDR3 is 11 residues. The CDR3 spells CASRKNTEAFF. CDR3 nucleotide sequence: TGTGCCAGCAGGAAGAACACTGAAGCTTTCTTT.

This clonotype turned up a few times. The J gene is TRBJ2-7, the V gene TRBV2; 10 nucleotides agree with TRBD2. V gave up 2 bases and J gave up 3 bases; unmatched junction bases: 4. Germline CDR1 is SNHLY and CDR2 is FYNNEI. CDR3 length equals 15 residues. The CDR3 is CASSEPSGGVYEQYF. CDR3 in DNA: TGTGCCAGCAGTGAACCCAGCGGGGGGGTCTACGAGCAGTACTTC.

This clonotype was detected ten times or more. V and J are TRBV25-1 and TRBJ2-2, with 8 bases aligning to TRBD1. CDR1 MGHDK and CDR2 SYGVNS come from the germline V gene. This CDR3 has 15 residues. Losses at the gene ends were 3 bases for V and 6 bases for J; bases not matched to a gene: 6. CDR3 nucleotides: TGTGCCAGCAGTGACCAGGGGGCGTTATCCGGGGAGCTGTTTTTT. Amino acid sequence: CASSDQGALSGELFF.

This clonotype was found many times. The rearrangement joins TRBV9 to TRBJ1-1; the D is unclear. Germline CDR1 is SGDLS and CDR2 is YYNGEE. The V end lost 0 bases, the J end lost 5 bases, and 17 bases lay between the germline ends. The CDR3 length is 16 residues. This CDR3 is CASSVDPEGRVTEAFF. The CDR3 DNA follows: TGTGCCAGCAGCGTAGATCCGGAGGGCCGGGTAACTGAAGCTTTCTTT.

This clonotype was seen only once. This may be a read error: a much more frequent sequence differs by one nucleotide. The conserved closing phenylalanine or tryptophan is absent in this CDR3, likely reflecting a read error. V gene TRBV5-8 combines with J gene TRBJ2-7, with 9 bases aligning to TRBD2. The CDR3 spans 16 residues. CDR1 and CDR2 from the germline V gene are SGHTS and YDEGEE. V lost 2 bases and J lost 3; bases outside the gene matches: 9. The CDR3 DNA follows: TGTGCCAGCAGCTTACGCGGGAGGGCCTTAATCTACGAGCAGTACCTC. Translated, it gives CASSLRGRALIYEQYL.

The V call is TRBV2, the J call TRBJ2-7; 8 positions agree with TRBD1. The ends lost 5 bases at V and 0 bases at J; junction bases unmatched: 6. The CDR3 has 15 residues. CDR1 is SNHLY, CDR2 FYNNEI, per germline. CDR3 nucleotide sequence: TGTGCCAGCAGTATTTCAGGGACAGGCTCCTACGAGCAGTACTTC. Its translation is CASSISGTGSYEQYF.

This clonotype was counted a few times. The CDR3 coding sequence is TGTGCCAGCAGCTTGGGGAGGGTCGAGGAGACCCAGTACTTC. This codes for CASSLGRVEETQYF. V gene TRBV7-8 combines with J gene TRBJ2-5; TRBD2 matches 7 bases. The CDR3 length is 14 residues. V dropped 3 bases and J dropped 5; count of bases not matched to a gene: 6. Germline assignment: CDR1 SGHVS and CDR2 FQNEAQ.

This clonotype was picked up a small number of times. The chain recombines TRBV9 with TRBJ1-1; tentative D call: TRBD1 (5 bases). The V end lost 0 bases, the J end lost 5 bases, and 11 bases lay between the germline ends. The CDR3 is 14 amino acids. Germline assignment: CDR1 SGDLS and CDR2 YYNGEE. CDR3 loop: CASSVAVGGTEAFF. The CDR3 DNA reads TGTGCCAGCAGCGTAGCCGTGGGGGGAACTGAAGCTTTCTTT.

Note on this clonotype: This may arise from a read error, as a much more abundant clone is one base away. V is TRBV5-1 and J is TRBJ2-1; TRBD2 might be the D (7 bases). CDR3 length: 16 residues. CDR1 and CDR2 from the germline V gene are SGHRS and YFSETQ. For the CDR3, the DNA is TGCGTCAGCAGCTTGGACCGGCGGGGGCTCGAGAGAGAGCAGTTCTTC. It specifies CVSSLDRRGLEREQFF.

Worth noting for this clonotype: A read error may be the cause here, since a much bigger clone is one base away. Given the absence of the conserved phenylalanine or tryptophan at the CDR3 end, a read error is likely. The chain is built from TRBV6-6 and TRBJ2-1; D is ambiguous. The CDR3 covers 13 residues. Germline CDR1 reads MNHNY; CDR2 reads SVGAGI (reference sequence). Between the trimmed V and J ends, which lost 6 bases and 0 bases, there was a span of 6 bases. As DNA, the CDR3 is TGTGCCAGCAGCGCCAGCTCCTACAATGAGCAGTTCTCC. It is translated as CASSASSYNEQFS.

The V gene is TRBV7-8, the J gene TRBJ2-7, with TRBD2 matching 8 bases. The germline V gene encodes CDR1 SGHVS and CDR2 FQNEAQ. V lost 3 bases to trimming and J lost 3 bases; unmatched junction nucleotides: 10. This CDR3 contains 16 residues. The CDR3 bases are TGTGCCAGCAGCTTTGATATGGGACTAGAACTCTACGAGCAGTACTTC. Its translation is CASSFDMGLELYEQYF.

This clonotype was detected many times. The CDR3 DNA sequence: TGCAGTGCCCGGGGGGAGTCCAGCCGCCATGGCTACACCTTC. It yields the protein CSARGESSRHGYTF. The chain uses TRBV20-1 and TRBJ1-2; D is possibly TRBD1 (5 bases). There are 14 residues in the CDR3. V shed 6 bases and J shed 6 bases, with 20 bases lying between them. Germline CDR1 is DFQATT and CDR2 is SNEGSKA (reference sequence).

Concerning this clonotype itself: Compared with germline, one end of the junction differs, possibly owing to a read error. This chain connects TRBV19 to TRBJ2-1; 8 bases are a match to TRBD2. The V gene's germline CDR1 is LNHDA and CDR2 SQIVND (reference sequence). CDR3 length: 15 amino acids. CDR3 amino acids: CASSISGSTYNEKFF. In DNA form, the CDR3 reads TGTGCCAGTAGTATAAGCGGGAGCACTTACAATGAGAAGTTCTTC.

This clonotype was seen repeatedly, ten times or more. The V gene is TRBV7-2, the J gene TRBJ1-1, with 12 bases that match TRBD1. The length of the CDR3 is 17 residues. Germline loops: CDR1 SGHTA, CDR2 FQGNSA. Germline trimming cut 5 bases from V and 1 base from J; bases unmatched to any gene: 8. CDR3 amino acids: CASSAVGQGAENTEAFF. CDR3 in DNA: TGTGCCAGCAGCGCCGTGGGACAGGGGGCAGAGAACACTGAAGCTTTCTTT.

This clonotype was seen repeatedly, ten times or more. This chain joins TRBV5-1 and TRBJ1-1; D unclear. V was pared by 0 bases and J by 1 base, with 7 bases between. Looked up from germline, CDR1 is SGHRS and CDR2 is YFSETQ. This CDR3 has 14 residues. The CDR3 DNA reads TGCGCCAGCAGCTTGGAATGGGGGAACACTGAAGCTTTCTTT. This sequence encodes CASSLEWGNTEAFF.